Below are 7 T cell receptor beta chains sequenced from a single sample in a study of blood T cell repertoires in COVID-19. Assay: immunoSEQ multiplex PCR; the TCRdb copy retains only in-frame clones and omits some. The data show about 120,000 clones, 78% seen once. Sequencing input: peripheral blood. The receptors derive from a man between 65 and 80 years old with acute or convalescent COVID-19.

The J gene is TRBJ2-1, the V gene TRBV2, with D possibly matching TRBD1 (5 bases). Per the germline V gene, CDR1 is SNHLY and CDR2 is FYNNEI. The germline V and J ends were trimmed by 3 bases and 5 bases, with 11 bases remaining between them. The CDR3 runs to 14 residues. CDR3 region: CASSDRTYHNEQFF. As DNA, the CDR3 is TGTGCCAGCAGTGATCGGACATATCACAATGAGCAGTTCTTC.

The rearrangement joins TRBV4-1 to TRBJ2-7, with D uncertain. Between the trimmed V and J ends, which lost 0 bases and 3 bases, there was a span of 12 bases. Germline V CDR1 and CDR2: MGHRA, YSYEKL. The CDR3 runs to 15 residues. The CDR3 is CASSQDLDSSYEQYF. The CDR3 DNA reads as TGCGCCAGCAGCCAAGATCTCGACTCAAGCTACGAGCAGTACTTC.

The V and J genes are TRBV6-6 and TRBJ2-6; tentative D call: TRBD1 (6 bases). The CDR3 runs to 16 residues. Germline V gene sequence: CDR1 MNHNY, CDR2 SVGAGI (reference sequence). V was trimmed by 5 bases and J by 0 bases, leaving 11 bases between them. This CDR3 reads CASSGGRPSGANVLTF. The CDR3 DNA follows: TGTGCCAGCAGTGGGGGCCGCCCCTCTGGGGCCAACGTCCTGACTTTC.

This chain uses TRBV11-1 with TRBJ2-7; D may be TRBD1 (7 bases). Germline CDR1 reads SGHAT; CDR2 reads FQDESV (reference sequence). V was clipped by 3 bases and J by 2 bases, with 17 bases between them. The CDR3 has 16 residues. In DNA form, the CDR3 reads TGTGCCAGCAGCTTGGACGCGGGACAGTCTACCTACGAGCAGTACTTC. It specifies CASSLDAGQSTYEQYF.

The J gene is TRBJ1-2, the V gene TRBV7-8, with D possibly being TRBD1 (5 bases). The CDR3 covers 11 residues. Germline CDR1 is SGHVS and CDR2 is FQNEAQ. The V and J ends lost 6 bases and 8 bases respectively, with 10 bases between them. The DNA of the CDR3 is TGTGCCAGCAGAGGGCGGGACGGCTACACCTTC. Its protein is CASRGRDGYTF.

This clone was detected a few times. The V gene is TRBV6-5, the J gene TRBJ2-5; 7 bases line up with TRBD1. This CDR3 contains 15 residues. V shed 1 base, J shed 5 bases, and the junction held 7 bases outside the gene matches. Germline assignment: CDR1 MNHEY and CDR2 SVGAGI. This CDR3 reads CASSYYRQGRETQYF. DNA for the CDR3: TGTGCCAGCAGTTACTATCGACAGGGCCGGGAGACCCAGTACTTC.

This chain connects TRBV5-4 to TRBJ2-1; TRBD2 might be the D (6 bases). This CDR3 is 16 amino acids long. Trimming left V 2 bases short and J 0 bases short, with 12 bases between. Germline-derived CDR1 and CDR2 are SGHNT and YYREEE (reference sequence). The CDR3 protein is CASSFGGVGSYNEQFF. CDR3 coding DNA: TGTGCCAGCAGCTTTGGCGGGGTCGGCTCCTACAATGAGCAGTTCTTC.